This TCR beta chain was captured in a study of shared clonotypes between healthy human individuals. Broader study findings: Depth of sequencing was expected to influence donor clonotype sharing.

The CDR3 has 15 residues. Per the germline V gene, CDR1 is ENHRY and CDR2 is SYGVKD. Trimming took 6 bases from V and 1 from J; bases not matched to a gene: 8. A word on this clone: Its antigen is not known.

Authors' analysis steps: ImmunoSEQ only sent back junction sequences with no quality scores, so filtering was done differently. The repertoire was sequenced with immunoSEQ multiplex PCR; TCRdb's copy has only in-frame clones and lacks some. V and J calls and clone size come straight from that table; D and trimming were deduced from the DNA. The sample lists about 480,000 clones, approximately 79% occurring once. This TCR was recovered from a woman aged 40 to 50 in good health. Some clones in this sample may be carry-over from other donors' samples. Input material: PBMCs. V usage is TRBV10-3 and J usage is TRBJ1-2, with 7 bases lining up with TRBD1. DNA for the CDR3: TGTGCCATCAGCTCCGGGACAGCGATTAACTATGGCTACACCTTC. This encodes CAISSGTAINYGYTF.